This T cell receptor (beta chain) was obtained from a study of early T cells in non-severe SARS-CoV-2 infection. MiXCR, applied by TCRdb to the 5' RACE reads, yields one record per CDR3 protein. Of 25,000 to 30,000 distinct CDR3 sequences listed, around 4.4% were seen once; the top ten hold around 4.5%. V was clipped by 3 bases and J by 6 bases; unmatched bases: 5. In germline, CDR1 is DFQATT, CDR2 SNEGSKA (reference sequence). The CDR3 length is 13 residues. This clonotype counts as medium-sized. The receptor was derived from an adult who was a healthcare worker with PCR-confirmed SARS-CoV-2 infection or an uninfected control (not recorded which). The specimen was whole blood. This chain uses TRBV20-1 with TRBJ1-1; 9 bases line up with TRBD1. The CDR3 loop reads CSARGDREPEAFF. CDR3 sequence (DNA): TGCAGTGCTAGGGGGGACAGGGAACCTGAAGCTTTCTTT.